These 11 T cell receptor beta chains were sequenced from one sample in a study of cytomegalovirus exposure and HLA in healthy donors. Primers for the PCR totalled 60 Vbeta and 13 Jbeta. TCRdb's copy holds only in-frame clones and misses some; the assay was immunoSEQ multiplex PCR. This sample yields 90,000 to 120,000 clones, of which approximately 77% are seen a single time; roughly an eighth belongs to the top ten. Material: PBMCs. All receptors come from a male donor in good health and CMV-seropositive.

This rearrangement joins TRBV25-1 to TRBJ1-5; D is unresolved. CDR1 and CDR2 (germline): MGHDK, SYGVNS. V was pared by 5 bases and J by 0 bases, with 8 bases between. The CDR3 extends over 14 amino acids. The CDR3 coding sequence is TGTGCCAGCAGTTTAGACAATAGCAATCAGCCCCAGCATTTT. Translation: CASSLDNSNQPQHF.

V is TRBV11-3 and J is TRBJ2-7; 9 bases map to TRBD1. The CDR3 is made up of 15 amino acids. Germline CDR1 SGHNT, CDR2 YENEEA. Trimming cost V 3 bases and J 5 bases; bases outside gene matches: 8. CDR3 coding DNA: TGTGCCAGCAGCTTCCCTTGGACAGGGGCCCACGAGCAGTACTTC. Its protein is CASSFPWTGAHEQYF.

The chain uses TRBV18 and TRBJ2-7; 13 bases agree with TRBD2. This CDR3 has 17 residues. CDR1 is KGHSH, CDR2 LQKENI, per germline. J lost 3 bases, V lost 4 bases, and 9 bases had no gene match. CDR3 coding DNA: TGTGCCAGCTCACTACCTCCGAGACTAGCGGGGGGCTACGAGCAGTACTTC. Translation gives CASSLPPRLAGGYEQYF.

This clone showed up just once. V gene TRBV2 combines with J gene TRBJ2-3; 9 bases are a match to TRBD2. The germline CDR1 and CDR2 sequences are SNHLY and FYNNEI. Unmatched junction bases numbered 5, after V lost 6 bases and J lost 1 base. This CDR3 spans 15 amino acids. In DNA form, the CDR3 reads TGTGCCAGCAGCGGGGAGCGGGGGGGCACAGATACGCAGTATTTT. Translation: CASSGERGGTDTQYF.

This clone was found once. The V and J genes are TRBV7-2 and TRBJ1-1, with 8 bases identical to TRBD1. This CDR3 comprises 16 residues. The V segment lost 1 base and the J segment 7 bases; nucleotides outside the gene matches: 11. Per germline, CDR1 SGHTA and CDR2 FQGNSA. The CDR3 bases are TGTGCCAGCAGCTTAGACGGACAGGGAATTTCTGGTGAAGCTTTCTTT. Translated, it gives CASSLDGQGISGEAFF. Using reference TRBV7-2 and TRBJ1-1 for the parts outside the CDR3, the full variable domain is GAGVSQSPSNKVTEKGKDVELRCDPISGHTALYWYRQSLGQGLEFLIYFQGNSAPDKSGLPSDRFSAERTGGSVSTLTIQRTQQEDSAVYLCASSLDGQGISGEAFFGQGTRLTVV.

V gene TRBV9 combines with J gene TRBJ2-3, with D possibly TRBD2 on 5 matching bases. Germline assignment: CDR1 SGDLS and CDR2 YYNGEE. Trimming left V 0 bases short and J 2 bases short, with 13 bases between. The CDR3 runs 16 residues. The CDR3 DNA reads TGTGCCAGCAGCGTAGGTAGAGGGTCCCCCACAGATACGCAGTATTTT. Translation: CASSVGRGSPTDTQYF. The whole variable domain, remainder taken from reference TRBV9 and TRBJ2-3, is DSGVTQTPKHLITATGQRVTLRCSPRSGDLSVYWYQQSLDQGLQFLIQYYNGEERAKGNILERFSAQQFPDLHSELNLSSLELGDSALYFCASSVGRGSPTDTQYFGPGTRLTVL.

The chain combines TRBV4-3 with TRBJ2-5; D is possibly TRBD2 (6 bases). Looked up from germline, CDR1 is LGHNA and CDR2 is YSLEER. CDR3 size: 13 residues. Trimming removed 4 bases from V and 5 bases from J, with 11 bases in between. As DNA, the CDR3 is TGCGCCAGCAGCCGTGGAGGGGTGGAGACCCAGTACTTC. Protein product: CASSRGGVETQYF.

This clone was counted only a few times. This chain connects TRBV5-4 to TRBJ1-4; no reliable D call. CDR1 and CDR2 from the germline V gene are SGHNT and YYREEE (reference sequence). This CDR3 is 13 amino acids long. V shed 0 bases and J shed 11 bases, with 11 bases lying between them. DNA of the CDR3: TGTGCCAGCAGCTTGGCGGGCGGAGGTAAACTGTTTTTT. Protein: CASSLAGGGKLFF.

This clone occurred a few times. This sequence joins TRBV7-2 and TRBJ2-1; a weak D match, TRBD1 (5 bases). The CDR3 sequence is 18 residues long. Between the trimmed V and J ends, which lost 4 bases and 4 bases, there was a span of 23 bases. In germline, CDR1 is SGHTA, CDR2 FQGNSA. CDR3 DNA: TGTGCCAGCAGCTCGGACCTCGGTGTCACCCAGGGATACAATGAGCAGTTCTTC. Protein sequence: CASSSDLGVTQGYNEQFF.

In DNA form, the CDR3 reads TGCGCCAGCAGCTTGGATCGGGGTGGGTTCACTGAAGCTTTCTTT. Its translation: CASSLDRGGFTEAFF. The chain has TRBV5-1 and TRBJ1-1, with D uncertain. Germline lookup yields CDR1 SGHRS and CDR2 YFSETQ. The CDR3 spans 15 residues. V lost 0 bases and J 4 bases, leaving 13 bases between the germline ends.

The chain couples TRBV4-3 to TRBJ2-7; the match to TRBD1 covers 9 bases. With V trimmed by 2 bases and J by 1 base, 15 bases remained unmatched. This CDR3 contains 19 residues. Germline loops: CDR1 LGHNA, CDR2 YSLEER. CDR3 DNA: TGCGCCAGCAGCCAACAACACCAGGACAGGGGATTTTCGTCCTACGAGCAGTACTTC. Its translation: CASSQQHQDRGFSSYEQYF.